The T cell receptor beta chain under discussion was sequenced for a study of breast tumors, draining lymph nodes, adjacent tissues. The lymph nodes were axillary draining lymph nodes from breast cancer patients. Overall study results and limits: Tumor repertoires ranked between lymph nodes and nontumor tissue in diversity, with V and J gene preferences. Luminal-like breast cancer showed significantly greater tumor-nontumor repertoire similarity than basal-like breast cancer did.

This clonotype has ten or more counts. Its antigen is currently unknown. TCRdb itself ran the multiplex PCR reads through MiXCR, one entry per CDR3 protein. The data contain some 100,000 distinct CDR3 sequences, roughly 20% of them singletons. The V gene lost 0 bases and the J gene lost 6 bases, with 6 bases spanning the gap. Germline V gene sequence: CDR1 MNHNY, CDR2 SVGAGI (reference sequence). CDR3 length: 12 amino acids. The receptor comes from a female donor with breast cancer. Some clones in this sample may be carry-over from other donors' samples. The chain recombines TRBV6-6 with TRBJ2-7; unclear D gene. Sample: axillary lymph node tissue. Here the CDR3 DNA reads TGTGCCAGCAGTTACTCGCCAGGCGAGCAGTACTTC. Amino acid sequence: CASSYSPGEQYF.